These 22 T cell receptor beta chains were sequenced from one sample in a study of blood T cell repertoires in COVID-19. Data came from immunoSEQ multiplex PCR; TCRdb stores just in-frame clones and leaves some out. The sample lists around 250,000 clones; about 88% were seen once. Sequencing input: peripheral blood. The receptor source for this set is a man between 18 and 29 years old with active or convalescent COVID-19.

This rearrangement joins TRBV19 to TRBJ1-1; D possibly corresponds to TRBD1 (5 bases). Trimming stripped 3 bases from V and 3 bases from J, with 17 bases between. There are 16 residues in the CDR3. Germline lookup yields CDR1 LNHDA and CDR2 SQIVND (reference sequence). CDR3 coding DNA: TGTGCCAGTAGTATGATGGGCCCATCGGGGGACACTGAAGCTTTCTTT. It encodes CASSMMGPSGDTEAFF. The full variable domain, its missing parts supplied by reference TRBV19 and TRBJ1-1, is DGGITQSPKYLFRKEGQNVTLSCEQNLNHDAMYWYRQDPGQGLRLIYYSQIVNDFQKGDIAEGYSVSREKKESFPLTVTSAQKNPTAFYLCASSMMGPSGDTEAFFGQGTRLTVV.

The chain combines TRBV18 with TRBJ1-1; D gene ambiguous. CDR3 length: 13 residues. V lost 0 bases, J lost 8 bases, and 10 bases lay in between. Germline CDR1 and CDR2: KGHSH and LQKENI. CDR3 in amino acids: CASSPPGFLEAFF. The DNA for the CDR3 is TGTGCCAGCTCACCACCCGGGTTTCTAGAAGCTTTCTTT.

This chain uses TRBV11-2 with TRBJ1-2; D call uncertain. This CDR3 has 14 residues. Trimming shortened V by 4 bases and J by 8 bases, and 17 bases separated the two germline ends. Germline assignment: CDR1 SGHAT and CDR2 FQNNGV. In DNA form, the CDR3 reads TGTGCCAGCAGCTACGGATGGGCGGAGGGAGGCTACACCTTC. This sequence encodes CASSYGWAEGGYTF.

V is TRBV29-1 and J is TRBJ2-2; perhaps TRBD1 as D (6 bases). CDR1 and CDR2 (germline): SQVTM, ANQGSEA. The CDR3 runs to 13 residues. V lost 3 bases, J lost 4 bases, and 9 bases lay in between. The CDR3 protein is CSVESGATGELFF. The CDR3 DNA sequence: TGCAGCGTTGAGTCAGGGGCCACCGGGGAGCTGTTTTTT.

The chain uses TRBV4-3 and TRBJ1-1; tentatively, D is TRBD1 (5 bases). Germline CDR1 is LGHNA and CDR2 is YSLEER. Trimming left V 0 bases short and J 3 bases short, with 20 bases between. The CDR3 spans 18 residues. The CDR3 DNA is TGCGCCAGCAGCCAAGATTTTCAGCGGGGGGAGTGGGACACTGAAGCTTTCTTT. Its translation is CASSQDFQRGEWDTEAFF.

The V and J genes are TRBV6-5 and TRBJ1-2; 8 nucleotides match TRBD1. The CDR3 length is 14 residues. Per the germline V gene, CDR1 is MNHEY and CDR2 is SVGAGI. Unmatched junction bases numbered 7, after V lost 6 bases and J lost 4 bases. The CDR3 region has the DNA TGTGCCAGCAGCCCCAGGGGGCAGAGCTATGGCTACACCTTC. Translated, it gives CASSPRGQSYGYTF.

This chain joins TRBV19 and TRBJ1-3; 10 bases match TRBD1. The V gene end was trimmed by 5 bases and the J gene end by 5 bases; junction bases not matched to a gene: 3. The germline V gene encodes CDR1 LNHDA and CDR2 SQIVND (reference sequence). The CDR3 length is 14 residues. The CDR3 DNA is TGTGCCAGTAGTCCGGGACAGGGGAGAAACACCATATATTTT. This gives the protein CASSPGQGRNTIYF.

This clone was seen a single time. The chain uses TRBV30 and TRBJ2-5; 10 bases agree with TRBD2. The CDR3 is 14 residues long. Germline CDR1 GTSNPN, CDR2 SVGIG (reference sequence). V shed 6 bases and J 7 bases; nucleotides not matched to a gene: 11. The DNA for the CDR3 is TGTGCCTGCGCTAGCGGGAGTCAAGAGGGGACCCAGTACTTC. It translates to CACASGSQEGTQYF.

This chain connects TRBV11-3 to TRBJ1-1; no clear D gene. CDR3 size: 15 residues. V lost 5 bases and J lost 0, with 13 bases in between. Germline V gene lookup returns CDR1 SGHNT and CDR2 YENEEA. CDR3 sequence (DNA): TGTGCCAGCAGCCCCCATCCTATCCTGAACACTGAAGCTTTCTTT. This encodes CASSPHPILNTEAFF.

The chain combines TRBV5-1 with TRBJ2-5, with D tentatively TRBD2 (5 bases). Deletions cut 4 bases from V and 4 bases from J, with 17 bases between. CDR1 SGHRS and CDR2 YFSETQ come from the germline V gene. The CDR3 runs 15 residues. The CDR3 DNA follows: TGCGCCAGCAGCCCCGGCGGGTCTCCTAGAGAGACCCAGTACTTC. Translating it yields CASSPGGSPRETQYF.

The J gene is TRBJ1-4, the V gene TRBV24-1; 7 bases agree with TRBD1. The length of the CDR3 is 15 residues. V lost 2 bases and J lost 3; bases outside the gene matches: 2. Germline assignment: CDR1 KGHDR and CDR2 SFDVKD. CDR3 sequence: CATSDSTGPNEKLFF. CDR3 coding DNA: TGTGCCACCAGTGATTCGACAGGGCCTAATGAAAAACTGTTTTTT.

The chain joins TRBV7-2 to TRBJ2-5; possible D gene TRBD2, 5 bases. Germline V gene sequence: CDR1 SGHTA, CDR2 FQGNSA. Trimming took 3 bases from V and 7 from J, leaving 15 bases between them. The length of the CDR3 is 14 residues. The CDR3 here is CASSFGLAEGTQYF. The CDR3 nucleotides read TGTGCCAGCAGCTTTGGACTGGCCGAGGGGACCCAGTACTTC.

The count of this clone is one. The chain employs TRBV19 and TRBJ1-5; 7 bases fit TRBD1. CDR3 length: 14 amino acids. Germline-derived CDR1 and CDR2 are LNHDA and SQIVND (reference sequence). The trim removed 6 bases at V and 9 bases at J, leaving 11 bases unmatched. CDR3 amino acids: CASRSSVGQPPQHF. In DNA, the CDR3 is TGTGCCAGTAGGTCCTCCGTGGGACAGCCGCCCCAGCATTTT.

Points on this clone: Other DNA sequences in this specimen translate into the identical CDR3. The chain uses TRBV5-1 and TRBJ1-4, with 7 bases identical to TRBD1. Per the germline V gene, CDR1 is SGHRS and CDR2 is YFSETQ. The CDR3 loop spans 14 amino acids. Trimming at V came to 0 bases and at J to 7 bases, leaving 3 bases not matched to a gene. CDR3 in amino acids: CASSLGQGGEKLFF. The CDR3 coding sequence is TGCGCCAGCAGCTTGGGACAGGGTGGTGAAAAACTGTTTTTT.

The rearrangement links TRBV6-5 to TRBJ1-1; the match to TRBD1 covers 10 bases. Germline assignment: CDR1 MNHEY and CDR2 SVGAGI. The CDR3 is made up of 15 amino acids. V gave up 2 bases and J gave up 3 bases; unmatched junction bases: 3. CDR3 loop: CASSYAGQGDTEAFF. The CDR3 coding sequence is TGTGCCAGCAGTTACGCCGGACAGGGGGACACTGAAGCTTTCTTT.

This clone occurred a few times. This rearrangement joins TRBV6-6 to TRBJ1-2; no definite D call. The V end lost 8 bases, the J end lost 3 bases, and 10 bases lay between the germline ends. The CDR3 runs to 12 residues. The germline gives CDR1 MNHNY, CDR2 SVGAGI (reference sequence). The CDR3 region is CASLREDYGYTF. As DNA, the CDR3 is TGTGCCAGCCTACGGGAGGACTATGGCTACACCTTC.

This clone was counted between two and nine times. The chain uses TRBV29-1 and TRBJ1-5; 8 nucleotides align to TRBD1. The V gene's germline CDR1 is SQVTM and CDR2 ANQGSEA. CDR3 length equals 12 residues. Unmatched junction bases numbered 3, after V lost 7 bases and J lost 4 bases. In DNA form, the CDR3 reads TGCAGCGCCCGACAGGGGAATCAGCCCCAGCATTTT. Translated, it gives CSARQGNQPQHF.

This sequence joins TRBV20-1 and TRBJ2-5; 7 bases match TRBD2. This CDR3 has 14 amino acids. Germline loops: CDR1 DFQATT, CDR2 SNEGSKA (reference sequence). After removal of 3 bases from V and 2 bases from J, the junction contained 6 bases not matched to a gene. DNA for the CDR3: TGCAGTGCTAGTGTGCCTAGCGGACAAGAGACCCAGTACTTC. Its translation: CSASVPSGQETQYF.

This clone was recorded only once. The chain employs TRBV25-1 and TRBJ2-2; no definite D call. Germline V gene sequence: CDR1 MGHDK, CDR2 SYGVNS. The V gene lost 6 bases and the J gene lost 7 bases, with 12 bases spanning the gap. CDR3 size: 13 residues. Here the CDR3 DNA reads TGTGCCAGCAGGGAGCTTGTGCACGGGGAGCTGTTTTTT. It specifies CASRELVHGELFF.

This clone has just a few counts. The chain couples TRBV11-2 to TRBJ2-7; the match to TRBD2 covers 7 bases. Germline V CDR1 and CDR2: SGHAT, FQNNGV. The CDR3 loop spans 14 amino acids. V dropped 4 bases and J dropped 6; count of bases not matched to a gene: 9. CDR3 amino acids: CASSSSAGNGEQYF. The CDR3 DNA is TGTGCCAGCAGCTCGTCAGCGGGAAACGGCGAGCAGTACTTC.

V and J are TRBV28 and TRBJ1-3, with 7 positions matching TRBD1. The CDR3 consists of 15 residues. The J segment lost 4 bases and the V segment lost 5 bases, leaving 8 bases of the junction unmatched. Germline-derived CDR1 and CDR2 are MDHEN and SYDVKM. CDR3 protein: CASSDYRGQGNTIYF. The CDR3 nucleotides are TGTGCCAGCAGTGATTACAGGGGCCAAGGAAACACCATATATTTT.

CDR3 in amino acids: CASSSPGQGVYGYTF. DNA for the CDR3: TGTGCCAGCAGTTCTCCGGGACAGGGGGTTTATGGCTACACCTTC. The chain couples TRBV6-2 or TRBV6-3 to TRBJ1-2, with 11 bases identical to TRBD1. The CDR3 has 15 amino acids. V shed 4 bases, J shed 5 bases, and the junction held 6 bases outside the gene matches. The V gene's germline CDR1 is MNHEY and CDR2 SVGEGT.